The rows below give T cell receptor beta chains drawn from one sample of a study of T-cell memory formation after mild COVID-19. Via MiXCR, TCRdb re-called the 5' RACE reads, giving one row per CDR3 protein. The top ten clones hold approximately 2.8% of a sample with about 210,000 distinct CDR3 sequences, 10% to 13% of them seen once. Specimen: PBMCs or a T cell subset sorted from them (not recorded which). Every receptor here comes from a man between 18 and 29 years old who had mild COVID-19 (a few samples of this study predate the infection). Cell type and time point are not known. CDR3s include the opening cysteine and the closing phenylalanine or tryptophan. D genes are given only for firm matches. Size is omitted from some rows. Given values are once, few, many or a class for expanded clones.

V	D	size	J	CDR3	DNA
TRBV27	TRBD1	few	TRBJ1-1	CASRKQGQNTEAFF	TGTGCCAGCAGGAAACAGGGGCAGAACACTGAAGCTTTCTTT
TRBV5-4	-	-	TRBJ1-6	CASSLAYPGTNSPLHF	TGTGCCAGCAGCTTGGCTTACCCCGGGACCAATTCACCCCTCCACTTT
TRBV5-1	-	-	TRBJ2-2	CAVRPGAMNTGELFF	TGCGCCGTCCGGCCGGGGGCCATGAACACCGGGGAGCTGTTTTTT
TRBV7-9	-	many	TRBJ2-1	CASSLGGMPGQFF	TGTGCCAGCAGCTTAGGAGGGATGCCTGGGCAGTTCTTC
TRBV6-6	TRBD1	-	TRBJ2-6	CASSLQGAGANVLTF	TGTGCCAGCAGTCTCCAGGGGGCCGGGGCCAACGTCCTGACTTTC
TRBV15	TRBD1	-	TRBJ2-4	CATSSPRQGVWGAKNIQYF	TGTGCCACCAGCTCCCCCCGACAGGGAGTGTGGGGGGCCAAAAACATTCAGTACTTC
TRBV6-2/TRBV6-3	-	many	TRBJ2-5	CASSGTEETQYF	TGTGCCAGCAGTGGGACGGAAGAGACCCAGTACTTC
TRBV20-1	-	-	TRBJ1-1	CSAREMETEAFF	TGCAGTGCTAGAGAGATGGAGACTGAAGCTTTCTTT
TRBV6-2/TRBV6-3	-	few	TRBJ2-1	CASSPGTSHNEQFF	TGTGCCAGCAGTCCCGGGACTTCACACAATGAGCAGTTCTTC
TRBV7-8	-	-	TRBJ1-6	CASMIGGYNSPLHF	TGTGCCAGCATGATCGGGGGTTATAATTCACCCCTCCACTTT
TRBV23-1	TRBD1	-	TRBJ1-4	CASSQAGGSTNEKLFF	TGCGCCAGCAGTCAAGCAGGGGGTTCAACTAATGAAAAACTGTTTTTT
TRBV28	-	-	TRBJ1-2	CASSTSVDRFYGYTF	TGTGCCAGCAGTACCTCCGTAGACAGATTCTATGGCTACACCTTC
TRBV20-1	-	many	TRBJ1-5	CSASFWGQPQHF	TGCAGTGCTAGTTTTTGGGGGCAGCCCCAGCATTTT